The 29 T cell receptor beta chains below come from one sample, sequenced in a study of CXCR3-negative and CXCR3-positive naive CD8 T cells. In preparing the TRB cDNA libraries, 5' RACE with UMI labels was used. TCRdb re-called the 5' RACE reads and catalogs CDR3 proteins one per entry, DNA excluded. The sample data list 45,000 or so distinct CDR3 sequences. Sequencing used memory CD8+ T cells from blood. The source of these receptors is a human donor in good health. Some clones in this sample may be carry-over from other donors' samples.

This chain uses TRBV15 with TRBJ2-2; TCRdb calls TRBD1, which cannot be checked without DNA. The germline CDR1 and CDR2 sequences are LNHNV and YYDKDF (reference sequence). The CDR3 covers 16 residues. This CDR3 reads CATSRGDRLNTGELFF.

This chain uses TRBV6-2 or TRBV6-3 with TRBJ2-3; without DNA, the TCRdb call of TRBD2 cannot be checked. This CDR3 is 18 amino acids long. Germline V gives CDR1 MNHEY, CDR2 SVGEGT. The CDR3 sequence is CASSSGLAGGPDTDTQYF.

The chain couples TRBV28 to TRBJ2-7; the D gene TCRdb calls, TRBD1, cannot be checked with no DNA. The CDR3 runs to 12 residues. Germline-derived CDR1 and CDR2 are MDHEN and SYDVKM. The CDR3 loop is CACQGTGYEQYF.

This CDR3 is CSARRWGYEQYF. The genes are TRBV20-1 and TRBJ2-7. The germline V gene encodes CDR1 DFQATT and CDR2 SNEGSKA (reference sequence). This CDR3 has 12 amino acids.

This sequence joins TRBV5-1 and TRBJ1-1. Germline V lookup: CDR1 SGHRS, CDR2 YFSETQ. The length of the CDR3 is 14 residues. CDR3 loop: CASSLAPGSGEAFF.

The chain joins TRBV14 to TRBJ2-2; TCRdb proposes TRBD2, but this gene call is untestable without DNA. The CDR3 length is 14 residues. Germline V gives CDR1 SGHDN, CDR2 FVKESK. The CDR3 is CATEAEGRIGELFF.

This chain uses TRBV28 with TRBJ2-2; checking the TCRdb D call of TRBD2 is not possible without DNA. This CDR3 region has 16 residues. The germline gives CDR1 MDHEN, CDR2 SYDVKM. Here the CDR3 reads CASSPALWGDTGELFF.

The chain recombines TRBV29-1 with TRBJ2-2; the TCRdb D gene call, TRBD1, has no DNA to confirm it. Per the germline V gene, CDR1 is SQVTM and CDR2 is ANQGSEA. This CDR3 is built from 13 residues. CDR3 protein: CSSGPGATGELFF.

The chain carries TRBV7-9 and TRBJ1-1. CDR3 length: 12 residues. Germline-derived CDR1 and CDR2 are SEHNR and FQNEAQ (reference sequence). The CDR3 sequence is CASREHNTEAFF.

This chain joins TRBV5-1 and TRBJ2-7; TCRdb calls TRBD1, which cannot be checked without DNA. The CDR3 contains 15 residues. CDR1 is SGHRS, CDR2 YFSETQ, per germline. The CDR3 loop reads CASSLGYTGIHEQYF.

The chain couples TRBV7-9 to TRBJ2-7; without DNA, the TCRdb call of TRBD2 cannot be checked. Germline-derived CDR1 and CDR2 are SEHNR and FQNEAQ (reference sequence). This CDR3 region has 15 residues. The CDR3 sequence is CASTSTDPSVGEQYF.

The chain carries TRBV5-1 and TRBJ2-2; the D gene TCRdb calls, TRBD1, cannot be checked with no DNA. The CDR3 covers 17 residues. Germline CDR1 is SGHRS and CDR2 is YFSETQ. The CDR3 region is CASSLAFDNQGPGELFF.

V is TRBV2 and J is TRBJ1-2; the D call from TCRdb, TRBD1, cannot be confirmed without DNA. This CDR3 has 14 residues. Looked up from germline, CDR1 is SNHLY and CDR2 is FYNNEI. CDR3: CASRGRGQGNGYTF.

The rearrangement links TRBV10-2 to TRBJ2-3; there is no DNA to check the TCRdb D call of TRBD1. In germline, CDR1 is WSHSY, CDR2 SAAADI. The CDR3 totals 17 residues. CDR3 sequence: CASTPQPGQGRTDTQYF.

The chain couples TRBV6-2 or TRBV6-3 to TRBJ1-5; TCRdb calls TRBD1, which cannot be checked without DNA. This CDR3 is built from 16 residues. Germline V CDR1 and CDR2: MNHEY, SVGEGT. The CDR3 sequence is CASSYAGQGASQPQHF.

This chain joins TRBV6-2 or TRBV6-3 and TRBJ2-1; TCRdb selects TRBD2, and the lack of DNA leaves this call unchecked. CDR3 length: 15 residues. Germline V gives CDR1 MNHEY, CDR2 SVGEGT. The CDR3 spells CASSASGGSYNEQFF.

The genes are TRBV12-5 and TRBJ1-1; TCRdb's D call, TRBD1, is unchecked because there is no DNA. Germline lookup yields CDR1 LGHNT and CDR2 FRNRAP. The CDR3 is 13 amino acids. The CDR3 sequence is CASVPMGGTEAFF.

In terms of frequency, this clonotype is medium-sized. V usage is TRBV6-5 and J usage is TRBJ2-7; TCRdb's D call of TRBD1 is untestable without DNA. The CDR3 is made up of 13 amino acids. Looked up from germline, CDR1 is MNHEY and CDR2 is SVGAGI. The CDR3 region is CASGSPEGYEQYF.

The chain links TRBV29-1 to TRBJ2-3; TCRdb's D call of TRBD1 is untestable without DNA. Germline values: CDR1 SQVTM, CDR2 ANQGSEA. CDR3 length equals 13 residues. This chain's CDR3 is CSVEGDRADTQYF.

This chain connects TRBV27 to TRBJ2-5; TCRdb calls TRBD1, which cannot be checked without DNA. CDR3 length: 15 residues. The V gene's germline CDR1 is MNHEY and CDR2 SMNVEV (reference sequence). CDR3: CASSLFSGGQETQYF.

This sequence joins TRBV2 and TRBJ2-7; TCRdb indicates TRBD2, and absent DNA this call remains unverified. This CDR3 has 14 amino acids. Germline loops: CDR1 SNHLY, CDR2 FYNNEI. CDR3 amino acids: CASSEGDYYYEQYF. Looking up the rest from reference TRBV2 and TRBJ2-7 gives the full variable domain: EPEVTQTPSHQVTQMGQEVILRCVPISNHLYFYWYRQILGQKVEFLVSFYNNEISEKSEIFDDQFSVERPDGSNFTLKIRSTKLEDSAMYFCASSEGDYYYEQYFGPGTRLTVT.

The chain combines TRBV29-1 with TRBJ1-2; TCRdb reports TRBD1, a call that lacks DNA to check it against. The CDR3 has 12 amino acids. CDR1 is SQVTM, CDR2 ANQGSEA, per germline. CDR3 in amino acids: CSADLGPAGYTF.

The chain recombines TRBV7-2 with TRBJ2-1. The CDR3 is made up of 13 amino acids. Per the germline V gene, CDR1 is SGHTA and CDR2 is FQGNSA. CDR3 sequence reads: CASSSIMLNEQFF.

This chain uses TRBV28 with TRBJ2-5; TCRdb selects TRBD2, and the lack of DNA leaves this call unchecked. Germline CDR1 reads MDHEN; CDR2 reads SYDVKM. The CDR3 is made up of 16 amino acids. CDR3 in amino acids: CASSTRGGPRQETQYF.

The chain combines TRBV5-1 with TRBJ1-5; TCRdb names TRBD1, which stays unverified in the absence of DNA. Germline values: CDR1 SGHRS, CDR2 YFSETQ. The CDR3 has 13 amino acids. The CDR3: CASSPQGGQPQHF.

V and J are TRBV6-4 and TRBJ2-1. The CDR3 runs to 13 residues. CDR1 MRHNA and CDR2 SNTAGT come from the germline V gene. The CDR3 protein is CASSDKGYNEQFF.

This chain joins TRBV9 and TRBJ2-2; there is no DNA to check the TCRdb D call of TRBD1. CDR3 size: 17 residues. Germline loops: CDR1 SGDLS, CDR2 YYNGEE. CDR3 protein: CASSHKIGDANTGELFF.

This chain uses TRBV12-3 or TRBV12-4 with TRBJ2-2; TCRdb gives TRBD1 as the D gene, but with no DNA this cannot be confirmed. The CDR3 runs to 15 residues. CDR3 region: CASSFYGGNTGELFF.

The chain carries TRBV7-2 and TRBJ1-4. The CDR3 contains 11 residues. The V gene's germline CDR1 is SGHTA and CDR2 FQGNSA. The CDR3 protein is CASSYSEKLFF. The complete variable domain, with remaining parts taken from reference TRBV7-2 and TRBJ1-4, reads GAGVSQSPSNKVTEKGKDVELRCDPISGHTALYWYRQSLGQGLEFLIYFQGNSAPDKSGLPSDRFSAERTGGSVSTLTIQRTQQEDSAVYLCASSYSEKLFFGSGTQLSVL.